This entry lists 21 T cell receptor beta chains sequenced from one sample in a study of beta chain features in type 1 diabetes. Their cognate antigens are unknown. Overall study findings and caveats: In every one of the four CD4+ subsets, TCRB CDR3s were moderately but significantly shorter in Type 1 diabetes patients.

Of the isolated RNA, all was reverse transcribed, and so the sequenced material was expressed TCRB transcripts. Produced via immunoSEQ multiplex PCR; TCRdb's table is partial and in-frame only. The sample yields around 250,000 clones, 14% seen once. Sequencing input: naive CD4+ T cells from blood. The receptors shown here come from a man aged 25-45 years with type 1 diabetes.

The CDR3: CASSFPGGAAFF. In DNA form, the CDR3 reads TGTGCCAGCAGTTTTCCGGGTGGGGCAGCTTTCTTT. J is TRBJ1-1 and V is TRBV28; a possible D gene is TRBD1 (5 bases). The germline gives CDR1 MDHEN, CDR2 SYDVKM. Trimming took off 3 bases at V and 10 bases at J, with 12 bases between the two ends. The CDR3 spans 12 residues.

The chain couples TRBV7-2 to TRBJ2-5; 9 bases are a match to TRBD2. The length of the CDR3 is 18 residues. Germline CDR1 reads SGHTA; CDR2 reads FQGNSA. The trim removed 5 bases at V and 5 bases at J, leaving 18 bases unmatched. The CDR3 DNA is TGTGCCAGCAGCCATTCCGGGACTAGCACAAATGACGGGGAGACCCAGTACTTC. Amino acids: CASSHSGTSTNDGETQYF.

This clone was seen only a few times. The CDR3 sequence: CASTIGGREGEQYF. In nucleotides, the CDR3 is TGTGCCAGCACCATTGGAGGCAGGGAGGGTGAGCAGTACTTC. The gene calls are TRBV28 and TRBJ2-7, with 7 bases that match TRBD2. CDR1 MDHEN and CDR2 SYDVKM come from the germline V gene. Trimming at V came to 7 bases and at J to 7 bases, leaving 13 bases not matched to a gene. CDR3 size: 14 residues.

The chain carries TRBV6-5 and TRBJ2-7; a possible D gene is TRBD2 (6 bases). The germline CDR1 and CDR2 sequences are MNHEY and SVGAGI. This CDR3 contains 15 residues. Trimming removed 0 bases at V and 3 bases at J, with 12 bases between. In DNA, the CDR3 is TGTGCCAGCAGTTACTCTGGGGGGAAAAACTACGAGCAGTACTTC. It specifies CASSYSGGKNYEQYF.

The chain combines TRBV9 with TRBJ2-5; 8 positions match TRBD2. Germline V gives CDR1 SGDLS, CDR2 YYNGEE. This CDR3 region has 14 residues. J was trimmed by 5 bases and V by 4 bases; bases with no gene match: 7. CDR3 DNA: TGTGCCAGCAGCCCGGGAGCGGGAGCGGAGACCCAGTACTTC. Its protein is CASSPGAGAETQYF. Filled out from reference TRBV9 and TRBJ2-5, the complete variable domain reads DSGVTQTPKHLITATGQRVTLRCSPRSGDLSVYWYQQSLDQGLQFLIQYYNGEERAKGNILERFSAQQFPDLHSELNLSSLELGDSALYFCASSPGAGAETQYFGPGTRLLVL.

This chain connects TRBV5-1 to TRBJ2-7; D gene unclear. The germline V and J ends were trimmed by 0 bases and 2 bases, with 9 bases remaining between them. Germline V gene lookup returns CDR1 SGHRS and CDR2 YFSETQ. The CDR3 runs to 14 residues. The CDR3 bases are TGCGCCAGCAGCTTGGCGGTTCTAGCCTACGAGCAGTACTTC. It encodes CASSLAVLAYEQYF.

The genes are TRBV5-1 and TRBJ2-3; 8 bases align to TRBD2. The CDR3 runs to 16 residues. Per germline, CDR1 SGHRS and CDR2 YFSETQ. With 3 bases clipped from V and 6 bases from J, the junction kept 12 bases outside the gene matches. As DNA, the CDR3 is TGCGCCAGCAGCTCGAGCGGGAGTAGTGCCCGGGATACGCAGTATTTT. This gives the protein CASSSSGSSARDTQYF. Full variable domain (rest looked up from reference TRBV5-1 and TRBJ2-3): KAGVTQTPRYLIKTRGQQVTLSCSPISGHRSVSWYQQTPGQGLQFLFEYFSETQRNKGNFPGRFSGRQFSNSRSEMNVSTLELGDSALYLCASSSSGSSARDTQYFGPGTRLTVL.

The J gene is TRBJ2-1, the V gene TRBV7-3, with D unresolved. Trimming took 2 bases from V and 3 from J, leaving 11 bases between them. The CDR3 is 15 residues long. CDR1 and CDR2 from the germline V gene are SGHTA and FQGTGA. The CDR3 reads CASSLSRGGYNEQFF. CDR3 nucleotide sequence: TGTGCCAGCAGCTTATCCCGCGGCGGCTACAATGAGCAGTTCTTC.

The chain has TRBV4-1 and TRBJ2-5, with 11 nucleotides matching TRBD2. The J call may be in error: the DNA end matches TRBJ2-7 better. The germline V gene has CDR1 MGHRA and CDR2 YSYEKL. The CDR3 is 16 amino acids. CDR3 residues: CASSQELAGDLNEQYF. The DNA of the CDR3 is TGCGCCAGCAGCCAAGAACTAGCGGGAGATCTCAACGAGCAGTACTTC.

This clone was seen more than once but under ten times. The V call is TRBV7-2, the J call TRBJ1-1; D is possibly TRBD1 (5 bases). Germline values: CDR1 SGHTA, CDR2 FQGNSA. The CDR3 sequence is 13 residues long. V was clipped by 1 base and J by 4 bases, with 7 bases between them. In DNA form, the CDR3 reads TGTGCCAGCAGCTTAGACAGGAGCACTGAAGCTTTCTTT. Its translation: CASSLDRSTEAFF. The full variable domain, its missing parts supplied by reference TRBV7-2 and TRBJ1-1, is GAGVSQSPSNKVTEKGKDVELRCDPISGHTALYWYRQSLGQGLEFLIYFQGNSAPDKSGLPSDRFSAERTGGSVSTLTIQRTQQEDSAVYLCASSLDRSTEAFFGQGTRLTVV.

This clone was seen only a few times. The genes are TRBV5-1 and TRBJ2-7, with 10 bases lining up with TRBD1. The CDR3 is made up of 15 amino acids. V was pared by 4 bases and J by 4 bases, with 8 bases of the junction left unmatched. Germline V CDR1 and CDR2: SGHRS, YFSETQ. The CDR3 loop is CASSPGGTGVYEQYF. The CDR3 DNA reads TGCGCCAGCAGCCCTGGCGGGACAGGGGTTTACGAGCAGTACTTC.

This clone was seen only a few times. The genes are TRBV4-3 and TRBJ1-5, with D unclear. The ends were cut back, 1 base at V and 3 bases at J, with 13 bases in the middle. Germline lookup yields CDR1 LGHNA and CDR2 YSLEER. The CDR3 sequence is 16 residues long. The CDR3 sequence is CASSQGFSEINQPQHF. The CDR3 bases are TGCGCCAGCAGCCAAGGTTTCTCGGAGATCAATCAGCCCCAGCATTTT.

The chain recombines TRBV5-4 with TRBJ2-1, with D perhaps TRBD2 (5 bases). The CDR3 spans 15 residues. The germline V gene has CDR1 SGHNT and CDR2 YYREEE (reference sequence). V lost 0 bases to trimming and J lost 6 bases, with 13 bases between them. In DNA, the CDR3 is TGTGCCAGCAGCTTGGACTATCTGGGGAGCAATGAGCAGTTCTTC. The encoded protein is CASSLDYLGSNEQFF. Complete variable domain (other parts from reference TRBV5-4 and TRBJ2-1): ETGVTQSPTHLIKTRGQQVTLRCSSQSGHNTVSWYQQALGQGPQFIFQYYREEENGRGNFPPRFSGLQFPNYSSELNVNALELDDSALYLCASSLDYLGSNEQFFGPGTRLTVL.

The chain carries TRBV28 and TRBJ2-3, with D tentatively TRBD1 (5 bases). CDR1 MDHEN and CDR2 SYDVKM come from the germline V gene. The CDR3 is made up of 18 amino acids. Trimming pared 1 base from V and 2 bases from J, leaving 19 bases between. In DNA form, the CDR3 reads TGTGCCAGCAGTTTATCTCATGAAGGGGCAGACCTCACAGATACGCAGTATTTT. The encoded protein is CASSLSHEGADLTDTQYF.

The chain couples TRBV6-1 to TRBJ2-7; 8 positions agree with TRBD2. V lost 5 bases to trimming and J lost 0 bases; unmatched junction nucleotides: 6. This CDR3 has 15 residues. Per the germline V gene, CDR1 is MNHNS and CDR2 is SASEGT. CDR3 region: CASSTGGAVSYEQYF. In nucleotides, the CDR3 is TGTGCCAGCAGTACCGGGGGGGCCGTCTCCTACGAGCAGTACTTC.

The rearrangement uses TRBV9 and TRBJ2-1; 14 bases line up with TRBD2. This CDR3 region has 16 residues. Germline CDR1 is SGDLS and CDR2 is YYNGEE. The junction had 7 bases not matched to a gene; V was cut back by 4 bases and J by 7 bases. The CDR3 region is CASSLRLAGGRNEQFF. The CDR3 nucleotides read TGTGCCAGCAGCTTACGACTAGCGGGAGGGCGTAATGAGCAGTTCTTC.

The genes are TRBV6-5 and TRBJ1-4, with D hard to call. The CDR3 runs to 12 residues. Between the trimmed V and J ends, which lost 6 bases and 10 bases, there was a span of 12 bases. Per germline, CDR1 MNHEY and CDR2 SVGAGI. CDR3 sequence (DNA): TGTGCCAGCAGCTTTGGCGCGGGAAAACTGTTTTTT. It is translated as CASSFGAGKLFF.

This clone was picked up a small number of times. The gene calls are TRBV28 and TRBJ2-5; D ambiguous. The CDR3 extends over 12 amino acids. Germline V lookup: CDR1 MDHEN, CDR2 SYDVKM. Trimming stripped 6 bases from V and 5 bases from J, with 10 bases between. The CDR3 reads CASSRLRETQYF. CDR3 DNA: TGTGCCAGCAGCAGATTGAGGGAGACCCAGTACTTC.

The chain carries TRBV2 and TRBJ2-6; D not resolved. The CDR3 consists of 16 residues. V lost 1 base, J lost 1 base, and 8 bases lay in between. Germline V gene data show CDR1 as SNHLY and CDR2 as FYNNEI. CDR3 loop: CASSEDGPSGANVLTF. The DNA of the CDR3 is TGTGCCAGCAGTGAAGATGGCCCGTCTGGGGCCAACGTCCTGACTTTC.

The chain has TRBV7-9 and TRBJ2-7; 13 nucleotides align to TRBD2. CDR1 is SEHNR, CDR2 FQNEAQ, per germline (reference sequence). This CDR3 contains 13 residues. V shed 5 bases and J 8 bases; nucleotides not matched to a gene: 3. Written as DNA, the CDR3 is TGTGCCAGCAGCCAGGGACTAGCGGGAAAGCAGTACTTC. The encoded protein is CASSQGLAGKQYF. Together with reference TRBV7-9 and TRBJ2-7, the CDR3 gives the full variable domain: DTGVSQNPRHKITKRGQNVTFRCDPISEHNRLYWYRQTLGQGPEFLTYFQNEAQLEKSRLLSDRFSAERPKGSFSTLEIQRTEQGDSAMYLCASSQGLAGKQYFGPGTRLTVT.

This sequence joins TRBV11-2 and TRBJ2-1; 15 nucleotides match TRBD2. The length of the CDR3 is 16 residues. CDR1 is SGHAT, CDR2 FQNNGV, per germline. J gave up 9 bases and V 0 bases, and 3 bases lay outside the gene matches. The CDR3 coding sequence is TGTGCCAGCAGCTTAGACCAGGGACTAGCGGGAGGTGAGCAGTTCTTC. It translates to CASSLDQGLAGGEQFF.